This TCR beta chain comes out of a study of blood T cell repertoires in COVID-19. For the study at large: From T cells, B-cell-depleted T cells, or PBMCs came the material, which was cDNA or gDNA.

V was cut by 2 bases and J by 0 bases, with 8 bases left in between. The CDR3 is 15 residues long. Germline V gives CDR1 LGHNA, CDR2 YNFKEQ. Recruits, aged roughly 18 to 90 years, lived in 25 or so US areas. Participants in the exposed group had met a COVID-19 case in the 2 weeks before joining the study. How the authors handled the data: Amplification from reference gene primers served as the basis for estimated nucleated cell counts. The repertoire was sequenced with immunoSEQ multiplex PCR; TCRdb's copy has only in-frame clones and lacks some. V and J calls and clone size are given by that table; D and trimming were obtained from the DNA. The data show approximately 280,000 clones, with roughly 80% seen just once and roughly 4.7% held by the top ten.

Sequencing was done on a sample of PBMCs or T cells enriched from blood (not recorded which). The source of this sequence is a man in his forties who had been exposed to COVID-19. The V and J genes are TRBV4-2 and TRBJ1-5; no clear D. CDR3 loop: CASSQQVHSNQPQHF. Written as DNA, the CDR3 is TGTGCCAGCAGCCAACAGGTACATAGCAATCAGCCCCAGCATTTT.